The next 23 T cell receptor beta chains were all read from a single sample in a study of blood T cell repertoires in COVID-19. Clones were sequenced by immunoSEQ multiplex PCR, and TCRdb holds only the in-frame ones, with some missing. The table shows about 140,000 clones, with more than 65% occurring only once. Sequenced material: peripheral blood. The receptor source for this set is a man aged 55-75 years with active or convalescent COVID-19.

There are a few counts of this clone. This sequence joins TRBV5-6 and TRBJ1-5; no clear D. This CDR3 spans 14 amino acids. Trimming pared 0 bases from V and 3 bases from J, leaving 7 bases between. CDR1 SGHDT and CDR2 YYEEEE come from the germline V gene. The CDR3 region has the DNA TGTGCCAGCAGCTTGGGGGCTTACAATCAGCCCCAGCATTTT. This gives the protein CASSLGAYNQPQHF.

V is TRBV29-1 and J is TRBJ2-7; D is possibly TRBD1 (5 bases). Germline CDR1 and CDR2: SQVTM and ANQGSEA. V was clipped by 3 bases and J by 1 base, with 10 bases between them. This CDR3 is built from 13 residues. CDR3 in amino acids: CSVETAPSYEQYF. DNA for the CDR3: TGCAGCGTTGAGACAGCCCCATCCTACGAGCAGTACTTC.

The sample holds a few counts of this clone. The CDR3 loop is CASSPLSGTSNYGYTF. The CDR3 coding sequence is TGTGCCAGCAGCCCGTTGTCCGGGACATCTAACTATGGCTACACCTTC. The rearrangement links TRBV11-2 to TRBJ1-2; a weak D match, TRBD1 (6 bases). CDR1 SGHAT and CDR2 FQNNGV come from the germline V gene. V lost 5 bases and J lost 0, with 16 bases in between. There are 16 residues in the CDR3.

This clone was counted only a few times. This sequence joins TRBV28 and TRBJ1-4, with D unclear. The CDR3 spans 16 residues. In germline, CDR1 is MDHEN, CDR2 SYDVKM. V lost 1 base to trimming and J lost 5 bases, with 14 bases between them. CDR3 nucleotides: TGTGCCAGCAGTTTATCAAGCCAGACCAGGAATGAAAAACTGTTTTTT. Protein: CASSLSSQTRNEKLFF.

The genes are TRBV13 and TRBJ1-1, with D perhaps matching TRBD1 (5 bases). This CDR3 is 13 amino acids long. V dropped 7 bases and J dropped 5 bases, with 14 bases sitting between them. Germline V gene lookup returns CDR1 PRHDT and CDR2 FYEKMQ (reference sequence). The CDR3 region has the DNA TGTGCCAGCACCCCGGGCCCAGGGACTGAAGCTTTCTTT. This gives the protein CASTPGPGTEAFF. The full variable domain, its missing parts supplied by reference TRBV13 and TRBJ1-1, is AAGVIQSPRHLIKEKRETATLKCYPIPRHDTVYWYQQGPGQDPQFLISFYEKMQSDKGSIPDRFSAQQFSDYHSELNMSSLELGDSALYFCASTPGPGTEAFFGQGTRLTVV.

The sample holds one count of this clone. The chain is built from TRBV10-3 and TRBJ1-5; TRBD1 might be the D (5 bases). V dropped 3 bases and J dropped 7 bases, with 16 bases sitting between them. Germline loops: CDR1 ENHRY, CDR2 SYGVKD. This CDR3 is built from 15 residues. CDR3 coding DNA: TGTGCCATCAGTGACTCAAAAGGGACTGGGCAGCCCCAGCATTTT. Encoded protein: CAISDSKGTGQPQHF.

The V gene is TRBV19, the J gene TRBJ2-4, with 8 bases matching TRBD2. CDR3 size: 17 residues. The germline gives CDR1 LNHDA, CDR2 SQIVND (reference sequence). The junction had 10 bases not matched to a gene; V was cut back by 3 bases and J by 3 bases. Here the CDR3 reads CASSIKQLAANKNIQYF. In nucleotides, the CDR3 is TGTGCCAGTAGTATTAAGCAACTAGCGGCGAACAAAAACATTCAGTACTTC.

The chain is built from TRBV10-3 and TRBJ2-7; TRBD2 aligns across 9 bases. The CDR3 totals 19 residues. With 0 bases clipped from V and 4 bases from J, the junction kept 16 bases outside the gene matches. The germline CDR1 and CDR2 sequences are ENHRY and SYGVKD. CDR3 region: CAISESNIYRRGGLYEQYF. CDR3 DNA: TGTGCCATCAGTGAGTCGAATATTTATCGGCGGGGGGGCCTATACGAGCAGTACTTC.

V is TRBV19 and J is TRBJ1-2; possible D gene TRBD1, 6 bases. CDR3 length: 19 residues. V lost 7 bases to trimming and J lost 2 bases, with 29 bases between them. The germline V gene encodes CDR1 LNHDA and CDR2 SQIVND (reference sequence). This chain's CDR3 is CASTNNPALLSTGNYGYTF. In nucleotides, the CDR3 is TGTGCCAGTACCAACAACCCTGCGTTACTTTCGACAGGAAACTATGGCTACACCTTC.

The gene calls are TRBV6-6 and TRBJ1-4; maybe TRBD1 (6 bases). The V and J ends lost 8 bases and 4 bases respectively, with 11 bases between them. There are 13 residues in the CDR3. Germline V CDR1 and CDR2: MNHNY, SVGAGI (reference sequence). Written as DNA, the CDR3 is TGTGCCAGCCAGGACAGCTTTAATGAAAAACTGTTTTTT. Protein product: CASQDSFNEKLFF.

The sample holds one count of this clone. CDR3 region: CASSSPIRDRGNYGYTF. DNA of the CDR3: TGTGCCAGCAGCTCCCCGATCCGGGACAGGGGTAACTATGGCTACACCTTC. The chain is built from TRBV7-9 and TRBJ1-2, with 10 positions matching TRBD1. The CDR3 has 17 amino acids. V lost 4 bases and J lost 1; bases outside the gene matches: 9. CDR1 and CDR2 (germline): SEHNR, FQNEAQ (reference sequence).

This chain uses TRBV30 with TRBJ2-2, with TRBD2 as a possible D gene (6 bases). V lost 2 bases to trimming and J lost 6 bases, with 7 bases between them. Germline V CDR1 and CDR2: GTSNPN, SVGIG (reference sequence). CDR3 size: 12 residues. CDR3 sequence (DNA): TGTGCCTGGAGTCGACTAGCCGGGGAGCTGTTTTTT. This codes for CAWSRLAGELFF.

DNA of the CDR3: TGTGCCAGCAGCCAAGAAAGGGGTTCCAATCAGCCCCAGCATTTT. Translation gives CASSQERGSNQPQHF. The chain carries TRBV3-1 (or the pseudogene TRBV3-2) and TRBJ1-5, with TRBD1 as a possible D gene (5 bases). The V end was cut by 0 bases, the J end by 3 bases, with 9 bases between. Germline CDR1 LGHDT, CDR2 YNNKEL (reference sequence). There are 15 residues in the CDR3.

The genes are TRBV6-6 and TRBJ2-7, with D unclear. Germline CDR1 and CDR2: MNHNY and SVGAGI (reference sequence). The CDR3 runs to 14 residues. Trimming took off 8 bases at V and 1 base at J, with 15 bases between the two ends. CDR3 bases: TGTGCCAGCCAACCGGTACAGAATTCCTACGAGCAGTACTTC. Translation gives CASQPVQNSYEQYF.

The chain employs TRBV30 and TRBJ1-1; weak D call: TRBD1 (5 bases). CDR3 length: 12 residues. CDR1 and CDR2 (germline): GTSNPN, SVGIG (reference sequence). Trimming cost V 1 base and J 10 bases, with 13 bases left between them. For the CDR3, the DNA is TGTGCCTGGAGTGCCCCGGGGGTTAGAGCTTTCTTT. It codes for CAWSAPGVRAFF.

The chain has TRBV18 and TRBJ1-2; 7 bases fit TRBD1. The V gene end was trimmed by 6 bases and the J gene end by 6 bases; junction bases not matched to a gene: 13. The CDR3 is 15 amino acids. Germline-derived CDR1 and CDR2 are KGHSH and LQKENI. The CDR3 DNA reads TGTGCCAGCTCGCGGGATCCAGGGGGAGCGGATGGCTACACCTTC. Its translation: CASSRDPGGADGYTF.

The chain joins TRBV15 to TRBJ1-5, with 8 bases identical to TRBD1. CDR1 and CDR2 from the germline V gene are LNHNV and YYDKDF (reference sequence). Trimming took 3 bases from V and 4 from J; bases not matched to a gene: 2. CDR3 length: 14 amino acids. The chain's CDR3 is CATSSTGGNQPQHF. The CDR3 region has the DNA TGTGCCACCAGCAGCACAGGGGGGAATCAGCCCCAGCATTTT.

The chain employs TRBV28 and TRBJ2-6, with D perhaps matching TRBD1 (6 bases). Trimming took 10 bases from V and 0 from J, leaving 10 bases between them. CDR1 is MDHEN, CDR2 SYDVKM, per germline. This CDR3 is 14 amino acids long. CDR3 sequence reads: CATGQPSGANVLTF. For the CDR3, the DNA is TGTGCCACCGGACAGCCCTCTGGGGCCAACGTCCTGACTTTC.

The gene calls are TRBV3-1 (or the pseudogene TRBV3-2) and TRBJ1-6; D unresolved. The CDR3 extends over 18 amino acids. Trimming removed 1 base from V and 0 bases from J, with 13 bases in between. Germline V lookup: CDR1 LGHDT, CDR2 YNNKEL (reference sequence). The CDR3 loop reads CASSQVMYVSSYNSPLHF. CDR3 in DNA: TGTGCCAGCAGCCAAGTTATGTATGTCAGCTCCTATAATTCACCCCTCCACTTT.

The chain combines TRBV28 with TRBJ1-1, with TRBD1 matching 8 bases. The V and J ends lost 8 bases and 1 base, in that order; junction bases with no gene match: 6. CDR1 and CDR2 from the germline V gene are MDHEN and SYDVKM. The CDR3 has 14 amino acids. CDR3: CASGQGVRNTEAFF. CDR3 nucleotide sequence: TGTGCCAGCGGACAGGGTGTACGGAACACTGAAGCTTTCTTT.

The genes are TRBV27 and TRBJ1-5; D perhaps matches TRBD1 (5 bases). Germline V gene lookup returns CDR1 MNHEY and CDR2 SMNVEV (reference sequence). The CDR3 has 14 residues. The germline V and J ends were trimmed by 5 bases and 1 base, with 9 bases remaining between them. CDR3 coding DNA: TGTGCCAGCAGTCTAAGACAGAGCAATCAGCCCCAGCATTTT. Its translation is CASSLRQSNQPQHF.

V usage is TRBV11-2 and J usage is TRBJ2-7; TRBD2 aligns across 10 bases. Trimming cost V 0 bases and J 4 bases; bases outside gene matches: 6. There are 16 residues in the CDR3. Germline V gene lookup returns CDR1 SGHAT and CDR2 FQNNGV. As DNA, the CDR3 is TGTGCCAGCAGCTTAGATAGGGCTAGCGGGGGATACGAGCAGTACTTC. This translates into CASSLDRASGGYEQYF.

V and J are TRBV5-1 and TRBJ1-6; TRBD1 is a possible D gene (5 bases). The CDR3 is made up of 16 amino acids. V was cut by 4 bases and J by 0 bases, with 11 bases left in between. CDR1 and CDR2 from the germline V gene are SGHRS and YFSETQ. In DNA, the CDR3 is TGCGCCAGCAGCCCCGGGGGGAACTCCTATAATTCACCCCTCCACTTT. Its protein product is CASSPGGNSYNSPLHF.